What follows are 4 T cell receptor beta chains derived from one specimen sequenced in a study of cytomegalovirus exposure and HLA in healthy donors (dated by TCRdb to the late 2010s). The library was prepared using the immunoSEQ multiplex PCR assay. For the multiplex PCR, a mixture combining 60 forward primers for TCR Vbeta segments and 13 reverse primers for TCR Jbeta segments was used. Not all clones reach the TCRdb copy of this immuneACCESS table, which keeps in-frame sequences only. Checked studies attribute under half of the gap to unresolved V genes and leave the rest unexplained. This sample has approximately 95,000 clones in its table, and more than 70% of those were observed once. The ten largest account for approximately 11% of the sample. The sequenced material came from PBMCs. Receptors were obtained from a man aged 18 to 30 in good health and CMV-seropositive.

This rearrangement joins TRBV4-2 to TRBJ2-5, with 8 bases aligning to TRBD2. CDR1 is LGHNA, CDR2 YNFKEQ, per germline. The CDR3 sequence is 16 residues long. V dropped 0 bases and J dropped 7; count of bases not matched to a gene: 10. CDR3 sequence (DNA): TGTGCCAGCAGCCAAGATGAGGCTAGCGGGCACCGGACCCAGTACTTC. Translated, it gives CASSQDEASGHRTQYF.

This sequence joins TRBV5-1 and TRBJ2-6; 10 positions match TRBD1. Losses at the gene ends were 4 bases for V and 0 bases for J; bases not matched to a gene: 7. The CDR3 length is 18 residues. The germline CDR1 and CDR2 sequences are SGHRS and YFSETQ. CDR3 in amino acids: CASSDRQGAPSGANVLTF. The CDR3 coding sequence is TGCGCCAGCAGCGACCGACAGGGGGCCCCCTCTGGGGCCAACGTCCTGACTTTC.

The rearrangement joins TRBV14 to TRBJ2-2; no reliable D call. The CDR3 has 14 amino acids. The V gene's germline CDR1 is SGHDN and CDR2 FVKESK. V was cut by 3 bases and J by 1 base, with 6 bases left in between. CDR3 sequence: CASSHILNTGELFF. The CDR3 bases are TGTGCCAGCAGCCATATTCTGAACACCGGGGAGCTGTTTTTT.

This clone occurred a few times. V and J are TRBV7-9 and TRBJ2-7; 8 bases line up with TRBD2. From germline, CDR1 is SEHNR and CDR2 FQNEAQ (reference sequence). CDR3 length equals 15 residues. V gave up 5 bases and J gave up 4 bases; unmatched junction bases: 10. DNA of the CDR3: TGTGCCAGCAGCCTTAGCGGGGATCGGCCGTACGAGCAGTACTTC. This encodes CASSLSGDRPYEQYF.